Here is one TCR beta chain with its context. Treatment described: oral pan-JAK inhibitor, 5-10 mg twice daily. Alopecia areata patients had lesional scalp punch biopsies and peripheral blood taken from them. The sample comes from a study of CD8+ T cells in alopecia areata. Study as a whole: Treated individuals took tofacitinib by mouth, 5 to 10 mg twice daily.

TCR sequencing used cDNA made by reverse transcription of extracted RNA. The method was immunoSEQ multiplex PCR; TCRdb's version includes in-frame clones alone and lacks a portion of them. Here the sample spans about 200,000 clones, approximately 60% being singletons. Between the trimmed V and J ends, which lost 6 bases and 2 bases, there was a span of 11 bases. CDR3 length: 12 amino acids. Germline values: CDR1 SQVTM, CDR2 ANQGSEA. The J gene is TRBJ2-7, the V gene TRBV29-1; possible D gene TRBD1, 6 bases. This TCR was sampled from a human donor with alopecia areata. The source material was CD4+ T cells sorted from blood, sampled at week 4, from a patient treated with tofacitinib. Here the CDR3 reads CSVAQGAYEQYF. The CDR3 DNA is TGCAGCGTAGCACAGGGAGCCTACGAGCAGTACTTC.